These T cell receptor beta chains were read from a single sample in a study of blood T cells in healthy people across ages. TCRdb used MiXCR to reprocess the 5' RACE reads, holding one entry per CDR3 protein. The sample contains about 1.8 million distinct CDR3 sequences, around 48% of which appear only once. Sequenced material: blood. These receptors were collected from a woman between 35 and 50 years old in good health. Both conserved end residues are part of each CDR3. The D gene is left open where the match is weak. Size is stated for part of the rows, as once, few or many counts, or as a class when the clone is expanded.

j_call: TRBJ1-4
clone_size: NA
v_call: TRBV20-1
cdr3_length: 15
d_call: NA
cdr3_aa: CSARGADRDNEKLFF
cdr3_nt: TGCAGTGCTAGAGGGGCGGACAGAGATAATGAAAAACTGTTTTTT

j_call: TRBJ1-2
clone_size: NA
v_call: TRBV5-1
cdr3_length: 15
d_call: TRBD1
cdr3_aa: CASSLGLDRAAGYTF
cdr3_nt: TGCGCCAGCAGCTTGGGACTTGACAGGGCGGCTGGCTACACCTTC

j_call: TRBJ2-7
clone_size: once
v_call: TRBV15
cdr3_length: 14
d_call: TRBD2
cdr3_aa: CATSPWGGVDEQYF
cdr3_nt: TGTGCCACCAGCCCGTGGGGGGGAGTAGACGAGCAGTACTTC

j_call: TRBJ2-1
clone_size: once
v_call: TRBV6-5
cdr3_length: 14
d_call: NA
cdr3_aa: CASSDTGLLGEQFF
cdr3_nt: TGTGCCAGCAGTGACACCGGACTCCTGGGGGAGCAGTTCTTC

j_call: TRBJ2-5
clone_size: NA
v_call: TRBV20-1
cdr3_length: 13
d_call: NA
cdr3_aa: CSARETGRETQYF
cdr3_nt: TGCAGTGCTAGAGAGACAGGGAGGGAGACCCAGTACTTC

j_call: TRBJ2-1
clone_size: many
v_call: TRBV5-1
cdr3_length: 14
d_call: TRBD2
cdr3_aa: CASSLVAGGNEQFF
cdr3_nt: TGTGCCAGCAGCTTAGTAGCGGGGGGCAATGAGCAGTTCTTC

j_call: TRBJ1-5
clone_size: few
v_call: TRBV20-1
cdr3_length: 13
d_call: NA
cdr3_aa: CSARISSNQPQHF
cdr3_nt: TGCAGTGCTCGCATCTCGAGCAATCAGCCCCAGCATTTT

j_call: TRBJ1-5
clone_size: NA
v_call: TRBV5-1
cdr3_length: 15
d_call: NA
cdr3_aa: CASSPDSLPNQPQHF
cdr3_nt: TGCGCCAGCAGCCCGGACAGTCTTCCCAATCAGCCCCAGCATTTT

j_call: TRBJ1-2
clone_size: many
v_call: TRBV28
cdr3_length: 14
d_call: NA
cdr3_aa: CASSLRDLWGGYTF
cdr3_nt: TGTGCCAGCAGTTTGAGAGATTTGTGGGGTGGCTACACCTTC

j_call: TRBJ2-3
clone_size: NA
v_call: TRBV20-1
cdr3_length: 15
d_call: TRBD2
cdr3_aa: CSATDTGGRSDTQYF
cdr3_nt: TGCAGTGCCACCGACACGGGGGGGCGATCAGATACGCAGTATTTT

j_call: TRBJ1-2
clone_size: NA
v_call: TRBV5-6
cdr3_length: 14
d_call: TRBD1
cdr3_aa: CASSPTGDIDGYTF
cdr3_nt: TGTGCCAGCAGCCCTACAGGGGATATCGATGGCTACACCTTC

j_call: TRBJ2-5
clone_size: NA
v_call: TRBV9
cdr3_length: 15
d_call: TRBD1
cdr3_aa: CASSGTGGPQETQYF
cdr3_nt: TGTGCCAGCAGCGGAACAGGGGGACCCCAAGAGACCCAGTACTTC

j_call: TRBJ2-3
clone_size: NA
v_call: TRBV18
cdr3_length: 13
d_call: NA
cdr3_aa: CASSPGMADTQYF
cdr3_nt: TGTGCCAGCTCACCGGGGATGGCAGATACGCAGTATTTT